The clone carrying this TCR beta chain was picked up many times. Its antigen remains unknown. Construction of the TCRbeta library involved unique molecular identifiers. One entry per CDR3 protein results from TCRdb running MiXCR on the PCR reads. Among roughly 180,000 distinct CDR3 sequences, 8.5% to 14% were seen once, and the ten largest hold over 10%. This CDR3 has 15 amino acids. V shed 1 base and J shed 2 bases, with 12 bases lying between them. Germline values: CDR1 LNHNV, CDR2 YYDKDF (reference sequence). This entry belongs to a study of T-cell reconstitution after alpha-beta-depleted transplantation in children. Broader study findings: In patients about two months after transplant, alpha-beta T cells reportedly arose from several hundred expanded graft clones. Certain patients had high TCRbeta diversity at day 60, and it came from recipient T cells and thymic progenitors that survived. Most T-cell counts and diversity one year after the transplant came from T cells that were newly produced.

The gene calls are TRBV15 and TRBJ2-7; weak D call: TRBD1 (6 bases). This TCR was sampled from a boy younger than 10 with acute myeloid leukemia, due to receive a stem cell transplant. The sequencing used PBMCs, collected before TCRalphabeta/CD19-depleted stem cell transplant. CDR3 protein: CATSRVADSPYEQYF. CDR3 DNA sequence: TGTGCCACCAGCAGAGTTGCGGACAGTCCCTACGAGCAGTACTTC.